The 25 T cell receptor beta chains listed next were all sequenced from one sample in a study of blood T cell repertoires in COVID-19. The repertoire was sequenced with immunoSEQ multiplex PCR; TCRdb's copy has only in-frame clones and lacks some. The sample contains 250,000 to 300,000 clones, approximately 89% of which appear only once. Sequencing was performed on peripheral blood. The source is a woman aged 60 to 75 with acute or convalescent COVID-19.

For the CDR3, the DNA is TGTGCCAGCAGTTTATGGGCACCAGGGCCCGACGAGAACACTGAAGCTTTCTTT. It translates to CASSLWAPGPDENTEAFF. This chain links TRBV28 with TRBJ1-1, with D maybe TRBD1 (5 bases). The V end lost 0 bases, the J end lost 1 base, and 18 bases lay between the germline ends. The CDR3 is 18 amino acids. Germline CDR1 is MDHEN and CDR2 is SYDVKM.

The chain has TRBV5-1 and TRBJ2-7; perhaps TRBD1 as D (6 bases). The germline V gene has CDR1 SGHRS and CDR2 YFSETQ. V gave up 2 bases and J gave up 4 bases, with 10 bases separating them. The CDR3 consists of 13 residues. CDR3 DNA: TGCGCCAGCAGCTTTCGAGGGGGTTACGAGCAGTACTTC. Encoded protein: CASSFRGGYEQYF.

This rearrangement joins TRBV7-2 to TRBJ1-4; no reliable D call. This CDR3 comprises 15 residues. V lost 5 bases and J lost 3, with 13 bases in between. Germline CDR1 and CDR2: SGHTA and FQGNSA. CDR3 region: CASSPRVLANEKLFF. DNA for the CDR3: TGTGCCAGCAGCCCCCGGGTCTTGGCTAATGAAAAACTGTTTTTT.

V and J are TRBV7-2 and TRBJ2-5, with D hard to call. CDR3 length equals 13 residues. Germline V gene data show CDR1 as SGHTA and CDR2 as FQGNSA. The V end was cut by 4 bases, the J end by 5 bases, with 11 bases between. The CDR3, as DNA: TGTGCCAGCAGCTCGACCCTGCGGGAGACCCAGTACTTC. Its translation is CASSSTLRETQYF.

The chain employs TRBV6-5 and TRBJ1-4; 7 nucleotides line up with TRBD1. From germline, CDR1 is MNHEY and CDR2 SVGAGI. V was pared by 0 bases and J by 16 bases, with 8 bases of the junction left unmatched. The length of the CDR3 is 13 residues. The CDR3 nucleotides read TGTGCCAGCAGTTACTCGCTAGTGGGGGACAGGTTTTTT. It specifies CASSYSLVGDRFF.

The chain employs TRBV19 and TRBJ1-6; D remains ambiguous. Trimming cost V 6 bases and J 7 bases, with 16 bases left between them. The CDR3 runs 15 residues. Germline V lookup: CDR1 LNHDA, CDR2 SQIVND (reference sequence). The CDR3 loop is CASRERGRRNSPLHF. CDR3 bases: TGTGCCAGTAGGGAACGCGGGAGGCGAAATTCACCCCTCCACTTT.

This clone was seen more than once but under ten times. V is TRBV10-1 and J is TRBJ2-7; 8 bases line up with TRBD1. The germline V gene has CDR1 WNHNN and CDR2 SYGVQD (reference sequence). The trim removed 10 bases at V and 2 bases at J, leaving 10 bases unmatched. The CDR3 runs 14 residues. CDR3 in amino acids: CATHGQGATYEQYF. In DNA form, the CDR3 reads TGCGCCACCCACGGACAGGGTGCCACCTACGAGCAGTACTTC.

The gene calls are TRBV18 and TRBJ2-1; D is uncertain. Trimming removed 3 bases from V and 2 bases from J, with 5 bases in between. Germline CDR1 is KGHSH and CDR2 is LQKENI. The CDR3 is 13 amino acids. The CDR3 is CASSPPAYNEQFF. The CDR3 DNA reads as TGTGCCAGCTCACCTCCAGCCTACAATGAGCAGTTCTTC.

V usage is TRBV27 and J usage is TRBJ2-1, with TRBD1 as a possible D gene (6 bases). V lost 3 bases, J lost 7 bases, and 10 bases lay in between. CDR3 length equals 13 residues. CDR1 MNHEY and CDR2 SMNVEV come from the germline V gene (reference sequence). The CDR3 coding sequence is TGTGCCAGCAGTTTGGGGGCTGAGAATGAGCAGTTCTTC. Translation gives CASSLGAENEQFF.

In nucleotides, the CDR3 is TGCAGTGCGGCACAGGGGGACGAGCAGTACTTC. Protein: CSAAQGDEQYF. The chain joins TRBV20-1 to TRBJ2-7, with 8 bases fitting TRBD1. There are 11 residues in the CDR3. V trimming: 6 bases; J trimming: 5 bases; junction bases outside the gene matches: 3. CDR1 and CDR2 (germline): DFQATT, SNEGSKA (reference sequence).

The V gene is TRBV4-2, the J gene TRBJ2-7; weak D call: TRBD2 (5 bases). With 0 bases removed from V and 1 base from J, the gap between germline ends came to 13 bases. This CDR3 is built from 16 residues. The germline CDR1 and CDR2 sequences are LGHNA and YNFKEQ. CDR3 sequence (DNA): TGTGCCAGCAGCCAAGATATGGCGGGTCCATCCTACGAGCAGTACTTC. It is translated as CASSQDMAGPSYEQYF.

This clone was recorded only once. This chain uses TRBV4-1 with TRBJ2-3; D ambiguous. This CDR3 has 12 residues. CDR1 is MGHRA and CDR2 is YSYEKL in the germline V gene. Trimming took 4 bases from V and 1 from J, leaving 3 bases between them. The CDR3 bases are TGCGCCAGCAGCCTCGGCACAGATACGCAGTATTTT. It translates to CASSLGTDTQYF.

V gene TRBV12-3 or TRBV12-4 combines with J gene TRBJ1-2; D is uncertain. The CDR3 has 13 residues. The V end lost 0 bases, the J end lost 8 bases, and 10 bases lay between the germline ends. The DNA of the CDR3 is TGTGCCAGCAGTTTAGCCCCTGGCGGCGGCTACACCTTC. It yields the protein CASSLAPGGGYTF.

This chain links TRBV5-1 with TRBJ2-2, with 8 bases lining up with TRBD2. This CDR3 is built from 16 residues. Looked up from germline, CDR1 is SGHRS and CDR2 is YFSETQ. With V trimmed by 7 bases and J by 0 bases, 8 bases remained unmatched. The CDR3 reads CASLSGGDTNTGELFF. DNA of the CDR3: TGCGCCAGCCTAAGCGGGGGCGATACGAACACCGGGGAGCTGTTTTTT.

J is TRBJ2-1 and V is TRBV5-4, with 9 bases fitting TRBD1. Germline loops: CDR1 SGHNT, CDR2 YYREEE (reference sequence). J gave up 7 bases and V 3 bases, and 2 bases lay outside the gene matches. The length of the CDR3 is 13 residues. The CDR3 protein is CASSSDRGNEQFF. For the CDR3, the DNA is TGTGCCAGCAGCTCGGACAGGGGAAATGAGCAGTTCTTC.

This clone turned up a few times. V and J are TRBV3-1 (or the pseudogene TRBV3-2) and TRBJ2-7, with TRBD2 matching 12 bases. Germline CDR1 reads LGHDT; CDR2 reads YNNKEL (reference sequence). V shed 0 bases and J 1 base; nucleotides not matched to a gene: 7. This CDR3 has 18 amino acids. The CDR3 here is CASSQDMASGGGSYEQYF. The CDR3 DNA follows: TGTGCCAGCAGCCAAGATATGGCTAGCGGGGGGGGTTCCTACGAGCAGTACTTC.

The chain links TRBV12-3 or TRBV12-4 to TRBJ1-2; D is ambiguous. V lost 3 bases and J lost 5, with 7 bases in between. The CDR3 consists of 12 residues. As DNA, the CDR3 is TGTGCCAGCAGTTTTGGTCAGTATGGCTACACCTTC. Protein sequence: CASSFGQYGYTF.

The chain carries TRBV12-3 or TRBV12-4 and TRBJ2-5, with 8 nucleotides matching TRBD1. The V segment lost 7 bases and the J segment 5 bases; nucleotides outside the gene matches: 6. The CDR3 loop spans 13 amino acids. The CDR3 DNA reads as TGTGCCAGCACCCGGACAGGGTACGAGACCCAGTACTTC. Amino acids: CASTRTGYETQYF.

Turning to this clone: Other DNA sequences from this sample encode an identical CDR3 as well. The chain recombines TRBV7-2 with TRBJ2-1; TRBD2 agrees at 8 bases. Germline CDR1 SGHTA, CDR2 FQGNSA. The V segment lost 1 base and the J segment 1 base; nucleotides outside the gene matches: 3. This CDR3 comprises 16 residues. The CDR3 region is CASSLGAGGSYNEQFF. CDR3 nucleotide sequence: TGTGCCAGCAGCTTAGGGGCGGGAGGATCCTACAATGAGCAGTTCTTC.

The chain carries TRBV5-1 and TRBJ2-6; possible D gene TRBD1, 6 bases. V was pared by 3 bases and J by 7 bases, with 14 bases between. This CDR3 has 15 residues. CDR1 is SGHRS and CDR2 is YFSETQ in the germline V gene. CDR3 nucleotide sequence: TGCGCCAGCAGCTCCGAGGGGGTCGGAGCCAACGTCCTGACTTTC. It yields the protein CASSSEGVGANVLTF.

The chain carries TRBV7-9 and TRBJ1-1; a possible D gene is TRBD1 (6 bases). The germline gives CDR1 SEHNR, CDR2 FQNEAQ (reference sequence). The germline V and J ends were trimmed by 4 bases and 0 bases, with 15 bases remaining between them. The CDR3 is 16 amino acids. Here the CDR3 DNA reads TGTGCCAGCAGCTCCTCGGGGGGCGGAATGAACACTGAAGCTTTCTTT. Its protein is CASSSSGGGMNTEAFF.

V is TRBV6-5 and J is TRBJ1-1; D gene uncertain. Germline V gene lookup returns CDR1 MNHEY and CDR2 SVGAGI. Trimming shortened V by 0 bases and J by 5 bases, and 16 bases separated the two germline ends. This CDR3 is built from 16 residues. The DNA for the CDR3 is TGTGCCAGCAGTTACTCGAGAGAGGGCCCCGGGACTGAAGCTTTCTTT. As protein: CASSYSREGPGTEAFF.

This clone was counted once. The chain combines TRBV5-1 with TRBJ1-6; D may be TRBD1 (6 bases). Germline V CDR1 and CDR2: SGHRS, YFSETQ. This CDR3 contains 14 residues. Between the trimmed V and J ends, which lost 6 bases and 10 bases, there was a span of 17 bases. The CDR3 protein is CASKQGSIGSPLHF. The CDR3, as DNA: TGCGCCAGCAAACAGGGTAGTATTGGCTCACCCCTCCACTTT. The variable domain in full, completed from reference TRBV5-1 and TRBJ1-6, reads KAGVTQTPRYLIKTRGQQVTLSCSPISGHRSVSWYQQTPGQGLQFLFEYFSETQRNKGNFPGRFSGRQFSNSRSEMNVSTLELGDSALYLCASKQGSIGSPLHFGNGTRLTVT.

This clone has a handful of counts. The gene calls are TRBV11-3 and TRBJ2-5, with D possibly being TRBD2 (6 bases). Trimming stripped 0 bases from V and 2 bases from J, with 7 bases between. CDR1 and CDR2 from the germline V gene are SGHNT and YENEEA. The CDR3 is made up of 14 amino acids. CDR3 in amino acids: CASSLDGGQETQYF. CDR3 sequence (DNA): TGTGCCAGCAGCTTAGACGGGGGACAAGAGACCCAGTACTTC.

Written as DNA, the CDR3 is TGTGCCAGCAGCCCCCACAGGGGAGGTGAGACCCAGTACTTC. Its protein is CASSPHRGGETQYF. V gene TRBV9 combines with J gene TRBJ2-5; tentative D call: TRBD1 (7 bases). The CDR3 runs 14 residues. V lost 4 bases, J lost 5 bases, and 15 bases lay in between. The germline CDR1 and CDR2 sequences are SGDLS and YYNGEE.